This TCR beta chain was obtained from a study of response to subunit inactivated influenza vaccine. Notes on the study in general: Authors proposed each seasonal influenza vaccination draws in few new T cells.

Each CDR3 protein is one row after TCRdb ran MiXCR on the RT-PCR reads. Of 400,000 to 650,000 distinct CDR3 sequences listed, about 7.2% are singletons. This CDR3 is 15 amino acids long. J gave up 8 bases and V 4 bases, and 10 bases lay outside the gene matches. The germline V gene has CDR1 KGHDR and CDR2 SFDVKD. On this clonotype itself: Its specificity is unknown.

The chain couples TRBV24-1 to TRBJ2-1, with TRBD2 identical over 7 bases. The sample in question was PBMCs from blood, obtained less than 30 months after vaccination. The sequence was collected from a man in his fifties or sixties who received an inactivated influenza vaccine. CDR3 DNA sequence: TGTGCCACCAGTGACCCGGGACTATCCGTGGATGAGCAGTTCTTC. This gives the protein CATSDPGLSVDEQFF.